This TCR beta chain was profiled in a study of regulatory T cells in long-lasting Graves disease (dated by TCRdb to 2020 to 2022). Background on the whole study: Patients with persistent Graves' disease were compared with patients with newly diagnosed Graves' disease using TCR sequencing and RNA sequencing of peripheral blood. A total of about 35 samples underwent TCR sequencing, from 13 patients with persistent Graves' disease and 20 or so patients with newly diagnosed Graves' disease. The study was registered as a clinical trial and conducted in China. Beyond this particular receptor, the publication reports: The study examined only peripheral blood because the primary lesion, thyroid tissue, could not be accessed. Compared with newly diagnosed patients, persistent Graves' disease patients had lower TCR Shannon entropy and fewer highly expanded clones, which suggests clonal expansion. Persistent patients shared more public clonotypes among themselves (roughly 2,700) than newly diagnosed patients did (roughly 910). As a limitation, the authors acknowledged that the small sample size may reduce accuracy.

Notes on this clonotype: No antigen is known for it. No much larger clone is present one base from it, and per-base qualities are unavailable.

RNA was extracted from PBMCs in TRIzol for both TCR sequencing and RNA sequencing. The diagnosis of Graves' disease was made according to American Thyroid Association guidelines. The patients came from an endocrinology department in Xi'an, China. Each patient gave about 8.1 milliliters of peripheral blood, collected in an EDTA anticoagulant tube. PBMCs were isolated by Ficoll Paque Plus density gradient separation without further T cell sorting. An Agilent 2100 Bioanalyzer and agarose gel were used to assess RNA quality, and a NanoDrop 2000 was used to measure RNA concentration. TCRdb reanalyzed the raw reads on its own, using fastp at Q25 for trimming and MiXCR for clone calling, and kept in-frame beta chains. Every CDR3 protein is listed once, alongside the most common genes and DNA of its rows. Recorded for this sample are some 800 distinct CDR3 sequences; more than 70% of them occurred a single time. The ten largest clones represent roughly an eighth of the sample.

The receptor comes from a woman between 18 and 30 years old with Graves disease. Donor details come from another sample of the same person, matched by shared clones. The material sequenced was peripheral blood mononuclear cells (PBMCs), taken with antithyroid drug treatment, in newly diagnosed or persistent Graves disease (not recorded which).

At the DNA level, the sequence is TGTGCCAGCATAAGCGGGGGTTACACAGATACGCAGTATTTT. Translated, it gives CASISGGYTDTQYF. The chain is assembled from TRBV2 and TRBJ2-3, with 8 central nucleotides matching TRBD2. Reading the germline V gene gives CDR1 SNHLY and CDR2 FYNNEI. The cysteine opens and the phenylalanine closes a CDR3 of 14 amino acids. Only the CDR3 DNA stays, 42 bases, in frame from base 1. Relative to germline, V is missing 7 bases and J is missing 2 bases, with 5 bases of the junction outside any gene match. With all but the CDR3 taken from the reference TRBV2 and TRBJ2-3 genes, the full variable domain is: EPEVTQTPSHQVTQMGQEVILRCVPISNHLYFYWYRQILGQKVEFLVSFYNNEISEKSEIFDDQFSVERPDGSNFTLKIRSTKLEDSAMYFCASISGGYTDTQYFGPGTRLTVL.